This record concerns one TCR beta chain sequence. The antigen it recognizes is unknown. Per-nucleotide qualities are absent, and no much larger clonotype sits a single base away. This sample was included in a study of PD-L1 blockade in urothelial cancer listed by TCRdb under 2017. For the wider study: Every patient began therapy in about 2014 and was given atezolizumab 1,200 mg intravenously every 3 weeks. In the same patients, pretreatment tumors underwent whole exome sequencing and RNA sequencing in addition to TCR sequencing. About 90% of the roughly 29 patients were identified as males with urothelial cancer of bladder origin, and a prior smoking history was reported by 18 of 29 patients. An exploratory multi-omic analysis was conducted of the somatic, immune and clinical correlates of response to PD-L1 blockade with atezolizumab in urothelial cancer. Blood samples gave a median of about 130,000 T cells and tens of thousands of unique TCRs, with a median clonality of around 0.074. Pretreatment blood TCR-seq was available for twenty-nine patients, at least one posttreatment blood collection was obtained for 25 or so patients, and tumor TCR-seq was available for 25 or so patients. Pretreatment tumor samples, along with matched peripheral blood collected serially before and after atezolizumab treatment, underwent TCR sequencing. Blood samples were analyzed at 3 weeks after treatment start (second dose) and at 6 weeks after treatment start. Durable clinical benefit was defined as progression-free survival longer than 6 months, and TCR features were also tested against progression-free and overall survival. Durable clinical benefit was achieved by nine patients and was not achieved by 20 patients. Patients had an ECOG performance status of 0 or 1 and had received between 0 and 3 prior chemotherapy regimens.

A total of 25 to 30 patients with locally advanced or metastatic urothelial carcinoma, treated at Memorial Sloan Kettering on a trial protocol, made up the cohort. Peripheral blood mononuclear cells were collected from each patient pretreatment and during treatment, giving between 1 and 8 total time points per patient. The Qiagen DNeasy Blood extraction kit was used to purify genomic DNA from total PBMCs and tumor samples. PBMCs were collected pretreatment and during treatment and were isolated and stored as previously described. Trimming accounts for 0 bases at V and 1 base at J, while the number of junction bases matched to no gene is 7. Spanning cysteine to phenylalanine, the CDR3 consists of 19 amino acids. The only DNA kept is the CDR3, 57 bases in frame from the first base. The germline V gene encodes CDR1 SGDLS and CDR2 YYNGEE. Synthetic TCR analog templates were spiked into each PCR so that absolute template abundance could be estimated from read counts. Using the immunoSEQ assay, TCRbeta CDR3 regions were amplified from genomic DNA with bias-controlled V and J gene primers. Sequencing of rearranged TCRbeta segments was done at approximately 20X coverage. On the study's bioinformatics: Clustering was used to correct sequencing errors, and CDR3s were annotated against IMGT to assign V, D and J genes. Only productive TCRbeta rearrangements were used in downstream analyses, excluding out-of-frame or stop-codon sequences. Clonality was computed as one minus Shannon entropy normalized by the log of the number of unique productive sequences. Clones differing between time points or between blood and tumor were identified using Fisher's exact test with Benjamini-Hochberg correction, with an adjusted p below 0.01 applied as the threshold. The immuneACCESS repertoire file appears here via TCRdb, limited to in-frame rearrangements. These files lack a portion of the clones; in checked studies, under half of the deficit traces to unresolved V genes, and the cause of the others is not known. V and J calls and clone size are those listed in that table; D and trimming were worked out from the DNA. Across this sample there are 90,000 to 120,000 clones, with about nine tenths seen only once. The ten largest make up around 0.9% of the sample.

Here is what the overall study found, with its caveats: Improved progression-free and overall survival was associated with having pretreatment peripheral blood TCR clonality below the median. Greater expansion of tumor-associated TCR clones in peripheral blood 3 weeks after the start of treatment was observed in patients with durable benefit (n of about 20, p = 0.022). Because the sample size was small (n ≈ 27) and many exploratory analyses were performed, the results are intended to be hypothesis-generating.

This TCR derives from an elderly woman with urothelial cancer. The sample in question was PBMCs, obtained around atezolizumab (anti-PD-L1) treatment. The chain is made from TRBV9 and TRBJ2-3, and TRBD2 matches 14 of the central bases. This receptor carries the CDR3 CASSVDLGLAGAGTDTQYF. The sequenced DNA is TGTGCCAGCAGCGTAGATCTGGGACTAGCGGGAGCTGGCACAGATACGCAGTATTTT.